Here is one T cell receptor (beta chain) with its context. The antigen remains unidentified. These data are taken from a study of vaccination and CD4 T cells after COVID-19. Study-wide context: Convalescent study patients returned SARS-CoV-2 positive nasal swab PCR results, with several mild cases and one severe. Post-diagnosis, post-COVID samples were collected after a median approximately 97 days, ranging 35 to 161. A median of around 70 days (range 14 to 241) separated dose two from the taking of post-vaccine samples.

Treatment noted: roughly ten-day PBMC culture with coronavirus spike peptide pools or control peptides (ViraFEST assay). Once obtained from cultured CD4+ T cells, the DNA was sequenced using the Oncomine TCR Beta short-read assay. TCRdb itself ran the PCR reads through MiXCR, one entry per CDR3 protein. The table has 15,000 to 20,000 distinct CDR3 sequences, around 75% seen once. Material: CD4+ T cells from blood, cultured in vitro. The sequence derives from a human donor who had recovered from COVID-19.

The CDR3 loop is CASSGLELGYNEQFF. In DNA, the CDR3 is TGTGCCAGCAGCGGACTTGAACTCGGGTACAATGAGCAGTTCTTC. The V call is TRBV11-3, the J call TRBJ2-1, with D tentatively TRBD2 (5 bases). CDR1 and CDR2 from the germline V gene are SGHNT and YENEEA. Deletions cut 5 bases from V and 4 bases from J, with 15 bases between. This CDR3 spans 15 amino acids.